A selection of T cell receptor beta chains follows, all from one sample in a study of blood T cell repertoires in COVID-19. Method: immunoSEQ multiplex PCR; TCRdb's copy keeps in-frame clones and lacks some. The table lists roughly 300,000 clones, roughly 90% of them singletons, with about a fifth in the top ten. The material sequenced was PBMCs or T cells enriched from blood (not recorded which). Every receptor here comes from a woman in her twenties or thirties who had recovered from COVID-19. Both conserved end residues are part of each CDR3. The D gene is left open where the match is weak. The size entry is marked missing in some rows and otherwise reads once, few, many or a size class.

TRBV28	TRBJ2-3	.	.	TGTGCCACCCTCGGACAGATCACAGATACGCAGTATTTT	CATLGQITDTQYF
TRBV10-3	TRBJ1-2	.	TRBD1	TGTGCCATCAGTGGGCTTAGGGGGCCAAGCCGCTCTACATTCCCAGCTAACTATGGCTACACCTTC	CAISGLRGPSRSTFPANYGYTF
TRBV11-2	TRBJ2-2	.	TRBD2	TGTGCCAGCAGCTTAGTTCTAGCGGAGAACACCGGGGAGCTGTTTTTT	CASSLVLAENTGELFF
TRBV25-1	TRBJ2-6	.	.	TGTGCCAGCAGTGCGTCTGGGGCCAACGTCCTGACTTTC	CASSASGANVLTF
TRBV7-3	TRBJ2-3	once	TRBD1	TGTGCCAGCAAAAAGGGACAGGAGGCAGATACGCAGTATTTT	CASKKGQEADTQYF
TRBV24-1	TRBJ2-1	.	.	TGTGCCACCAGTGATAACAAAGTTTACAATGAGCAGTTCTTC	CATSDNKVYNEQFF
TRBV7-2	TRBJ1-4	.	.	TGTGCCAGCAGCTTTTCCCTAGGAGAAAAACTGTTTTTT	CASSFSLGEKLFF
TRBV28	TRBJ1-1	.	.	TGTGCCAGCAGTTCTCCTCAGGGGTGGAACACTGAAGCTTTCTTT	CASSSPQGWNTEAFF
TRBV5-1	TRBJ2-7	.	TRBD2	TGCGCCAGCAGCCCGGGGACTAGCGGGGGGGCCTGGGAGCAGTACTTC	CASSPGTSGGAWEQYF
TRBV19	TRBJ2-3	.	TRBD1	TGTGCCAGTAGTACGCCGGGACAGGGGGTAATGGATACGCAGTATTTT	CASSTPGQGVMDTQYF
TRBV29-1	TRBJ2-5	.	.	TGCAGCGTTGTTCAGGTTCCTACCCAGTACTTC	CSVVQVPTQYF
TRBV5-1	TRBJ1-2	.	TRBD1	TGCGCCAGCAGCCCCGGGACAGGGGGTCGAGGCTATGGCTACACCTTC	CASSPGTGGRGYGYTF
TRBV18	TRBJ1-1	.	.	TGTGCCAGCTCACCGCAAACCGGGACGGGGGGGACTGAAGCTTTCTTT	CASSPQTGTGGTEAFF
TRBV4-1	TRBJ2-1	.	TRBD2	TGCGCCAGCAGCTTTAACCCTAGCGGGGGATACAATGAGCAGTTCTTC	CASSFNPSGGYNEQFF
TRBV3-1/TRBV3-2	TRBJ2-3	once	TRBD2	TGTGCCAGCAGCCAAGAGGTCGCTAGCGGGATCTATACGCAGTATTTT	CASSQEVASGIYTQYF
TRBV5-1	TRBJ2-3	.	TRBD2	TGCGCCAGCAGCTTGGGTGGGAGGGCCTCAGATACGCAGTATTTT	CASSLGGRASDTQYF
TRBV27	TRBJ2-7	.	.	TGTGCCAGCCTCTACGAGCAGTACTTC	CASLYEQYF
TRBV18	TRBJ1-2	.	.	TGTGCCAGCTCACCTTTGGACTCCACCTATGGCTACACCTTC	CASSPLDSTYGYTF
TRBV9	TRBJ2-1	once	TRBD2	TGTGCCAGCAGCCCCCGCGGGGGGGGGTCAGGCAATGAGCAGTTCTTC	CASSPRGGGSGNEQFF
TRBV27	TRBJ2-7	.	.	TGTGCCAGCAGTTTGGTAGCCAGGGCCTCCTACGAGCAGTACTTC	CASSLVARASYEQYF
TRBV6-6	TRBJ2-5	.	TRBD1	TGTGCCAGCAGTTTCCCCTCAGGGGGCTATGAGACCCAGTACTTC	CASSFPSGGYETQYF
TRBV11-1	TRBJ2-7	.	.	TGTGCCAGCAGCTTTCAGGGGGGCTCCTACGAGCAGTACTTC	CASSFQGGSYEQYF
TRBV28	TRBJ2-3	.	.	TGTGCCAGCCAGGGGCATGCCACAGATACGCAGTATTTT	CASQGHATDTQYF
TRBV19	TRBJ2-5	.	TRBD2	TGTGCCAGTAGCCGGACTAGCGGGGCCCAAGAGACCCAGTACTTC	CASSRTSGAQETQYF
TRBV7-9	TRBJ2-4	.	TRBD1	TGTGCCAGCAGCCCACTAACAGGGGAGAAGGAAAACATTCAGTACTTC	CASSPLTGEKENIQYF
TRBV5-5	TRBJ2-3	.	.	TGTGCCAGCAGCTTGCTGACAGTAGGGGTCACAGATACGCAGTATTTT	CASSLLTVGVTDTQYF
TRBV19	TRBJ2-1	once	TRBD2	TGTGCCAGTACCGCCATCTGGACTAGCGGGAGCAATGAGCAGTTCTTC	CASTAIWTSGSNEQFF
TRBV23-1	TRBJ2-3	.	TRBD2	TGCGCCAGCAGTCAAGAGGGACCGGGGGGAAGCGGGGACACAGATACGCAGTATTTT	CASSQEGPGGSGDTDTQYF
TRBV7-9	TRBJ2-2	.	.	TGTGCCAGCAGCCCCCGCGGAAGCTGGACCGGGGAGCTGTTTTTT	CASSPRGSWTGELFF